Sequencing of this T cell receptor (beta chain) was carried out in a study of T cells in Graves' hyperthyroidism and ophthalmopathy. On the study more broadly: Before treatment of any kind, peripheral blood was taken at initial diagnosis. Study results and caveats: Within blood appeared most thyroid clonotypes that had expanded above 0.001.

RNA transcripts were the template for amplifying TCR beta CDR3 regions. RT-PCR in the first round (using the HTBI primer set) targeted the TCR CDR3. MiXCR was run by TCRdb on the multiplex PCR reads, yielding one entry per CDR3 protein. The table records under 650,000 distinct CDR3 sequences, around 16% of them present only once. In patients aged 18 to 65, hyperthyroidism was newly diagnosed, with duration under 2 months. Clinical symptoms, serum thyroxine, TRAb, thyroid ultrasound and orbital computed tomography established diagnosis. This CDR3 has 13 residues. Germline V CDR1 and CDR2: GTSNPN, SVGIG (reference sequence). The germline V and J ends were trimmed by 5 bases and 3 bases, with 11 bases remaining between them. This clonotype was counted at least ten times. What it binds is not known.

The TCR originated in a woman under 40 with Graves' hyperthyroidism. This chain connects TRBV30 to TRBJ1-5; TRBD1 might be the D (5 bases). Input material: blood. CDR3 in DNA: TGTGCCTGGGCGGGGGGACCCAATCAGCCCCAGCATTTT. Its translation is CAWAGGPNQPQHF.